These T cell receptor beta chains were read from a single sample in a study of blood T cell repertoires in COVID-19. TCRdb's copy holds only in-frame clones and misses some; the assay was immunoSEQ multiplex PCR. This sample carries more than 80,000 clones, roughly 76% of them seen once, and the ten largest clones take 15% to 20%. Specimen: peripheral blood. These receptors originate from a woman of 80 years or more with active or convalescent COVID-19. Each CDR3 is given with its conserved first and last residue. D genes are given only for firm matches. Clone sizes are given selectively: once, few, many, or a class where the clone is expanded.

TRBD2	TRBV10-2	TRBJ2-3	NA	CASTSGDDTQYF	TGCGCCAGCACTAGCGGGGACGACACGCAGTATTTT
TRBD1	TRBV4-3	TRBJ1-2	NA	CASSQDRQGLTDYTF	TGCGCCAGCAGCCAAGATCGACAGGGGCTCACCGACTACACCTTC
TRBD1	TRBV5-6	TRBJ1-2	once	CASRAGTGIGGYTF	TGTGCCAGCAGGGCCGGGACAGGGATTGGCGGCTACACCTTC
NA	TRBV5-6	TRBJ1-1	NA	CASSLVRDRNTEAFF	TGTGCCAGCAGCTTGGTGAGGGATAGGAACACTGAAGCTTTCTTT
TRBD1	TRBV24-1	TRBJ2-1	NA	CATRSGTGINEQFF	TGTGCCACCAGGTCCGGGACAGGGATAAATGAGCAGTTCTTC
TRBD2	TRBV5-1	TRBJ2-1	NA	CASSISSGDNEQFF	TGCGCCAGCAGCATCTCTAGCGGGGACAATGAGCAGTTCTTC
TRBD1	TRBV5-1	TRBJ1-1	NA	CASSSQGGTEAFF	TGCGCCAGCAGCTCCCAGGGGGGAACTGAAGCTTTCTTT
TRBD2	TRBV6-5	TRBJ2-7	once	CASSYLGGGYEQYF	TGTGCCAGCAGTTATTTGGGGGGGGGTTACGAGCAGTACTTC
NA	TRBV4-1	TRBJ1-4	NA	CASSQVAGDGEKLFF	TGCGCCAGCAGCCAAGTCGCAGGGGATGGCGAAAAACTGTTTTTT
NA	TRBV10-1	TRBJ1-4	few	CASSRAEGEKLFF	TGCGCCAGCAGTCGAGCGGAGGGAGAAAAACTGTTTTTT
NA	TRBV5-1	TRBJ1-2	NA	CASSLVRGAEGYTF	TGCGCCAGCAGCTTGGTTCGGGGGGCGGAGGGCTACACCTTC
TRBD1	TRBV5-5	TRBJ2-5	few	CASSLIGTGIQETQYF	TGTGCCAGCAGCTTGATTGGGACAGGGATCCAAGAGACCCAGTACTTC
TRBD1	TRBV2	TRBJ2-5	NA	CASSELGQGETQYF	TGTGCCAGCAGTGAACTCGGACAGGGGGAGACCCAGTACTTC
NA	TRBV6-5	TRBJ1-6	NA	CASSYQGRNSPLHF	TGTGCCAGCAGTTATCAGGGGAGAAATTCACCCCTCCACTTT
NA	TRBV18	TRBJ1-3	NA	CASSPSRVTLSGNTIYF	TGTGCCAGCTCACCGTCCAGGGTTACGCTCTCTGGAAACACCATATATTTT
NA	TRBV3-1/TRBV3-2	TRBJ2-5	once	CASSIGSQETQYF	TGTGCCAGCAGCATCGGGAGCCAAGAGACCCAGTACTTC
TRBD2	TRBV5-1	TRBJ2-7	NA	CASSPGLAGGRGYEQYF	TGCGCCAGCAGCCCTGGACTAGCGGGGGGGCGCGGCTACGAGCAGTACTTC
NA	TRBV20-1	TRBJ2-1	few	CSASLVTDEQFF	TGCAGTGCTAGTCTTGTCACGGATGAGCAGTTCTTC
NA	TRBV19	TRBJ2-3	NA	CASTESNTQYF	TGTGCCAGTACCGAGAGTAATACGCAGTATTTT
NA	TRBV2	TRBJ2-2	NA	CASSPAGRSGELFF	TGTGCCAGCAGTCCGGCAGGGCGGTCCGGGGAGCTGTTTTTT
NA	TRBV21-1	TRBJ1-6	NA	CASSKVRRLNSPLHF	TGTGCCAGCAGCAAAGTTCGGAGGCTCAATTCACCCCTCCACTTT
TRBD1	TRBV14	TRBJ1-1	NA	CASSQDRGGDTEAFF	TGTGCCAGCAGCCAGGACAGGGGCGGGGACACTGAAGCTTTCTTT
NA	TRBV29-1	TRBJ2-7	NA	CSVGEGGGYEQYF	TGCAGCGTTGGAGAGGGAGGTGGCTACGAGCAGTACTTC
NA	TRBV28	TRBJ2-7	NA	CASSFFDRSYEQYF	TGTGCCAGCAGTTTTTTTGACAGGTCCTACGAGCAGTACTTC
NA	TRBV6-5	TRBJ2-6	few	CASRAPSGANVLTF	TGTGCCAGCAGAGCCCCCTCTGGGGCCAACGTCCTGACTTTC
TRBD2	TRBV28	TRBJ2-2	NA	CASTAPLAGGTNTGELFF	TGTGCCAGCACCGCCCCCCTAGCGGGGGGAACGAACACCGGGGAGCTGTTTTTT
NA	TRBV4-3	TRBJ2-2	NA	CASSQAPLGAPNTGELFF	TGCGCCAGCAGCCAAGCCCCGTTGGGGGCCCCGAACACCGGGGAGCTGTTTTTT
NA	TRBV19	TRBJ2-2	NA	CASSIRVTGELFF	TGTGCCAGTAGTATCAGGGTGACCGGGGAGCTGTTTTTT
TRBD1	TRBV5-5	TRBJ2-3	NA	CASSFRDREADTQYF	TGTGCCAGCAGCTTCCGGGACAGGGAGGCAGATACGCAGTATTTT
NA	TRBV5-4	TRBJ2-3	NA	CASSARADTQYF	TGTGCCAGCAGCGCCCGGGCAGATACGCAGTATTTT
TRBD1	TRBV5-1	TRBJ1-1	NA	CASSLGNRGLTEAFF	TGCGCCAGCAGCTTGGGAAACAGGGGTTTAACTGAAGCTTTCTTT
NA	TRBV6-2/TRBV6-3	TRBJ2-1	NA	CASRPLAGVYNEQFF	TGTGCCAGCAGGCCTCTGGCGGGCGTCTACAATGAGCAGTTCTTC
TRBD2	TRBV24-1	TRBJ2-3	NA	CATSDPTRLAADTQYF	TGTGCCACCAGTGACCCCACCCGACTAGCGGCAGATACGCAGTATTTT
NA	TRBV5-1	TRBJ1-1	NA	CASSLERVETEAFF	TGCGCCAGCAGCTTGGAGAGGGTTGAGACTGAAGCTTTCTTT
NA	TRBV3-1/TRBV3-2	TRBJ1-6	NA	CASSQVGSAPLHF	TGTGCCAGCAGCCAAGTAGGGAGTGCACCCCTCCACTTT
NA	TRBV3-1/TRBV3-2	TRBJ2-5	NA	CASSQQIQETQYF	TGTGCCAGCAGCCAACAGATCCAAGAGACCCAGTACTTC
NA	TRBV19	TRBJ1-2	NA	CASSIFFPRTANYGYTF	TGTGCCAGTAGTATTTTTTTTCCGCGGACAGCTAACTATGGCTACACCTTC
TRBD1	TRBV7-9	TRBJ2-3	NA	CASSKGQGPGWDTQYF	TGTGCCAGCAGCAAAGGACAGGGTCCAGGTTGGGATACGCAGTATTTT
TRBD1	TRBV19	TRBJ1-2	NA	CASRRRDRDYGYTF	TGTGCCAGTAGGCGCCGGGACAGGGACTATGGCTACACCTTC
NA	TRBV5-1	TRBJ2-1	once	CASSLLRGGEQFF	TGCGCCAGCAGCTTGCTGAGGGGGGGTGAGCAGTTCTTC
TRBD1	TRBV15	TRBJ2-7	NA	CATSGATGIYEQYF	TGTGCCACCAGCGGAGCGACAGGGATCTACGAGCAGTACTTC
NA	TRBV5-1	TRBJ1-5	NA	CASSLRGSDQPQHF	TGCGCCAGCAGCTTGCGAGGATCCGATCAGCCCCAGCATTTT
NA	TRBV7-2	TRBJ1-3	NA	CASSPGLRNPWNTIYF	TGTGCCAGCAGCCCGGGACTCCGAAACCCATGGAACACCATATATTTT
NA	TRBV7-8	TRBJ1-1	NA	CASSLAPGEAFF	TGTGCCAGCAGCTTAGCCCCAGGGGAAGCTTTCTTT
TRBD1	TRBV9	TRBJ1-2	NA	CASSGGQTYGYTF	TGTGCCAGCAGCGGGGGACAGACCTATGGCTACACCTTC
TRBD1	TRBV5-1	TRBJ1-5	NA	CASSLEGTVNQPQHF	TGCGCCAGCAGCTTGGAAGGGACAGTCAATCAGCCCCAGCATTTT
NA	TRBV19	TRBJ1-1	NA	CASRRGWTEAFF	TGTGCCAGTAGGAGGGGGTGGACTGAAGCTTTCTTT
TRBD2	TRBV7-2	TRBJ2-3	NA	CASSLAAGVNTQYF	TGTGCCAGCAGCTTAGCAGCGGGGGTGAATACGCAGTATTTT
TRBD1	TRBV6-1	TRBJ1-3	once	CASSDGTGFGNTIYF	TGTGCCAGCAGTGATGGGACAGGGTTCGGAAACACCATATATTTT
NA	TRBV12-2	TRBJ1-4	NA	CARTGPDRGEKLFF	TGTGCAAGAACCGGCCCGGACAGGGGTGAAAAACTGTTTTTT
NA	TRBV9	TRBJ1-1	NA	CASSVWANTEAFF	TGTGCCAGCAGCGTTTGGGCTAACACTGAAGCTTTCTTT
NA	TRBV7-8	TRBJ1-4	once	CASSLTLTDQGKLFF	TGTGCCAGCAGCTTAACGCTGACAGACCAGGGAAAACTGTTTTTT
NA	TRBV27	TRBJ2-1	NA	CASSFGRGNEQFF	TGTGCCAGCAGTTTTGGCAGGGGCAATGAGCAGTTCTTC
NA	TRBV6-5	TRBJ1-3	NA	CASRLGGGRNTIYF	TGTGCCAGCAGGCTGGGAGGAGGGCGAAACACCATATATTTT
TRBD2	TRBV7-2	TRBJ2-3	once	CASSLSPAGGTDTQYF	TGTGCCAGCAGCTTAAGCCCCGCGGGAGGCACAGATACGCAGTATTTT
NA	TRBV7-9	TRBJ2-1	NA	CASSLANIPGYYNEQFF	TGTGCCAGCAGCTTAGCGAATATCCCGGGATATTACAATGAGCAGTTCTTC
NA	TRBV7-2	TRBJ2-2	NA	CASSFLRGDAGELFF	TGTGCCAGCAGCTTCCTCAGGGGGGACGCCGGGGAGCTGTTTTTT
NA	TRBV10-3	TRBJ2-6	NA	CAIRASGGGGANVLTF	TGTGCCATCAGGGCGTCGGGGGGCGGGGGGGCCAACGTCCTGACTTTC
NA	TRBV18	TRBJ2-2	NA	CASSPPSGFTGELFF	TGTGCCAGCTCACCACCGTCAGGGTTCACCGGGGAGCTGTTTTTT